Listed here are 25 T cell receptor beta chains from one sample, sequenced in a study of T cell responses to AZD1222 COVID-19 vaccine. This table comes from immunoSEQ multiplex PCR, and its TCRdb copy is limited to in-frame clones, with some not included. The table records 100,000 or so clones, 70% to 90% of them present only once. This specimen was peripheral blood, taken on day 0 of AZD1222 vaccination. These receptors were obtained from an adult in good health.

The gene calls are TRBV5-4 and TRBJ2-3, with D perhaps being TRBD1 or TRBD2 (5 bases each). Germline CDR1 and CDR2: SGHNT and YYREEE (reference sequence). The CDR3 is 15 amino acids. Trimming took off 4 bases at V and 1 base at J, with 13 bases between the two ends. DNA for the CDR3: TGTGCCAGCAGCCAGTTGGGACGGCGCACAGATACGCAGTATTTT. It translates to CASSQLGRRTDTQYF.

This CDR3 is CASSGTRRETQYF. CDR3 DNA: TGTGCCAGCAGTGGGACTAGGAGGGAGACCCAGTACTTC. The V call is TRBV28, the J call TRBJ2-5; 8 bases agree with TRBD2. Germline V gene sequence: CDR1 MDHEN, CDR2 SYDVKM. V was pared by 5 bases and J by 5 bases, with 4 bases of the junction left unmatched. The length of the CDR3 is 13 residues.

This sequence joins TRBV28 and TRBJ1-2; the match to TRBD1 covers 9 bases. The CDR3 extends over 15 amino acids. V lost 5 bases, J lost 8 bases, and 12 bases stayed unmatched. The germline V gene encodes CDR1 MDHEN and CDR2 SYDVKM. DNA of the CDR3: TGTGCCAGCAGTCCGTCATCACAGGGGGCGTTCGGCTACACCTTC. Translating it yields CASSPSSQGAFGYTF.

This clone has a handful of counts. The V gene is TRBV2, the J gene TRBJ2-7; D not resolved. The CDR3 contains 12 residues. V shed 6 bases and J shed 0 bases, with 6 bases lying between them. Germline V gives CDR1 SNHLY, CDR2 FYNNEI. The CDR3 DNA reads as TGTGCCAGCAGGCCGGCCTCCTACGAGCAGTACTTC. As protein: CASRPASYEQYF.

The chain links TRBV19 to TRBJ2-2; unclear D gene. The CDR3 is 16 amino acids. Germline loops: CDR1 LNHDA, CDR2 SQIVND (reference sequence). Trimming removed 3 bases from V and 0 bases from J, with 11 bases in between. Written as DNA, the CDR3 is TGTGCCAGTAGTATGGGTGGGCCCGCGAACACCGGGGAGCTGTTTTTT. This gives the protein CASSMGGPANTGELFF.

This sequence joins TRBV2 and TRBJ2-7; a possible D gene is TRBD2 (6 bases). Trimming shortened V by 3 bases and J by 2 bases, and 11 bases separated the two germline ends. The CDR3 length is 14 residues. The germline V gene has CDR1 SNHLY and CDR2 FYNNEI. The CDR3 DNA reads TGTGCCAGCAGTGAGGGGACTTACGCCTACGAGCAGTACTTC. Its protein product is CASSEGTYAYEQYF. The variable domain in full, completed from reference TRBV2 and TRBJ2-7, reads EPEVTQTPSHQVTQMGQEVILRCVPISNHLYFYWYRQILGQKVEFLVSFYNNEISEKSEIFDDQFSVERPDGSNFTLKIRSTKLEDSAMYFCASSEGTYAYEQYFGPGTRLTVT.

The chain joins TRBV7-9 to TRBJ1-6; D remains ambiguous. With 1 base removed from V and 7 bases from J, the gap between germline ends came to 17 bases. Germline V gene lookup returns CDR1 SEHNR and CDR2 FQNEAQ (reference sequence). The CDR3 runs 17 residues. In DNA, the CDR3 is TGTGCCAGCAGCTTAGACTCCGGGAGTGTAGGAAATTCACCCCTCCACTTT. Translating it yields CASSLDSGSVGNSPLHF. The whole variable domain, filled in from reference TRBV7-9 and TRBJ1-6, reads DTGVSQNPRHKITKRGQNVTFRCDPISEHNRLYWYRQTLGQGPEFLTYFQNEAQLEKSRLLSDRFSAERPKGSFSTLEIQRTEQGDSAMYLCASSLDSGSVGNSPLHFGNGTRLTVT.

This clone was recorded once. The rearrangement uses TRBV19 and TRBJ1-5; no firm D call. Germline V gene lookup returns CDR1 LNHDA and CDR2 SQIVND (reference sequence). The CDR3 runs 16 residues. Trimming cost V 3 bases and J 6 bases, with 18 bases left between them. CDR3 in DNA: TGTGCCAGTAGTATTGGCGCGCGGTCGGGCGGTCAGCCCCAGCATTTT. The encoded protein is CASSIGARSGGQPQHF.

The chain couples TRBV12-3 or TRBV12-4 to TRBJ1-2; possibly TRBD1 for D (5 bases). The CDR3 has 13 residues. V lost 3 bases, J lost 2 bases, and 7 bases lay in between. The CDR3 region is CASSLAGNYGYTF. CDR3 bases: TGTGCCAGCAGTTTGGCAGGGAACTATGGCTACACCTTC.

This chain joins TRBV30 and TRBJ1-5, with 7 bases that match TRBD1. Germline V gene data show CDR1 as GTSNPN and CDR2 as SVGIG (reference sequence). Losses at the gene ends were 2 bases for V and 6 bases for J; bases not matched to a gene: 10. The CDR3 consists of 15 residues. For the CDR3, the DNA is TGTGCCTGGAGTAGCCAGGGGGGGTACAGTCAGCCCCAGCATTTT. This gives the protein CAWSSQGGYSQPQHF. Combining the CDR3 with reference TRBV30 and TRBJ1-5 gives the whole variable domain SQTIHQWPATLVQPVGSPLSLECTVEGTSNPNLYWYRQAAGRGLQLLFYSVGIGQISSEVPQNLSASRPQDRQFILSSKKLLLSDSGFYLCAWSSQGGYSQPQHFGDGTRLSIL.

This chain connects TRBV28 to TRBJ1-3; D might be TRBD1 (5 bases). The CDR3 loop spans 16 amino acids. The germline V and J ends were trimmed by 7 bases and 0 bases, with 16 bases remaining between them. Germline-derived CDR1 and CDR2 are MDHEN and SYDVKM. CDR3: CASIARPGGSGNTIYF. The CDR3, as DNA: TGTGCCAGCATCGCCCGCCCCGGGGGCTCTGGAAACACCATATATTTT.

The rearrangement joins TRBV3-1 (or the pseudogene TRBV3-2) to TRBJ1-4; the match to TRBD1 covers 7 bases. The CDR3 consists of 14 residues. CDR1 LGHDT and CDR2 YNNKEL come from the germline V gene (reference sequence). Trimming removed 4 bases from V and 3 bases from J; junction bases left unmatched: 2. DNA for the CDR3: TGTGCCAGCAGCCTTGGGACAGCTAATGAAAAACTGTTTTTT. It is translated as CASSLGTANEKLFF.

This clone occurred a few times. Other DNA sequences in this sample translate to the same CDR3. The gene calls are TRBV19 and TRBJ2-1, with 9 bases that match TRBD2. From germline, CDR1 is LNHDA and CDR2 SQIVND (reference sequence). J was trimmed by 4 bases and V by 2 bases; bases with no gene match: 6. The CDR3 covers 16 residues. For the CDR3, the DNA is TGTGCCAGTAGTATATCTGGACTAGCGAAGTACAATGAGCAGTTCTTC. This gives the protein CASSISGLAKYNEQFF. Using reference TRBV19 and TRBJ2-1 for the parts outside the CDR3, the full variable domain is DGGITQSPKYLFRKEGQNVTLSCEQNLNHDAMYWYRQDPGQGLRLIYYSQIVNDFQKGDIAEGYSVSREKKESFPLTVTSAQKNPTAFYLCASSISGLAKYNEQFFGPGTRLTVL.

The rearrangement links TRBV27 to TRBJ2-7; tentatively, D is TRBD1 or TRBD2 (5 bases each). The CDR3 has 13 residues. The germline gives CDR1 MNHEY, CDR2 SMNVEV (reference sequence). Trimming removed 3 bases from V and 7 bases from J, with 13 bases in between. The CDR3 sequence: CASSFREGREQYF. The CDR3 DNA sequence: TGTGCCAGCAGTTTCCGAGAGGGGCGGGAGCAGTACTTC.

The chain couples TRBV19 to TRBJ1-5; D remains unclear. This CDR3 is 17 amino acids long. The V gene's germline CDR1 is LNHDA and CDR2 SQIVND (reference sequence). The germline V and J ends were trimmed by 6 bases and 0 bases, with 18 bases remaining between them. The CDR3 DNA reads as TGTGCCAGTAGACAACAACAGACTCGGCATAGCAATCAGCCCCAGCATTTT. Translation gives CASRQQQTRHSNQPQHF.

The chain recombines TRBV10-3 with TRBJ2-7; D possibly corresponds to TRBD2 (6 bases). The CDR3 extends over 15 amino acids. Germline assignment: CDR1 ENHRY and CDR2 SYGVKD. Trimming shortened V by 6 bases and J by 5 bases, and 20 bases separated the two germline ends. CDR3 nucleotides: TGTGCCATCAGGGGACGTGGCGGGGCTGACAACGAGCAGTACTTC. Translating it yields CAIRGRGGADNEQYF.

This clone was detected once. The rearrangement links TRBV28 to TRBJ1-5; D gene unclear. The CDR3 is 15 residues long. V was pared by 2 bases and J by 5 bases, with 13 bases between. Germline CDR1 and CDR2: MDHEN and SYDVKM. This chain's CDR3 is CASSLGSEPDQPQHF. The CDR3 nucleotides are TGTGCCAGCAGTTTAGGCTCGGAGCCGGATCAGCCCCAGCATTTT.

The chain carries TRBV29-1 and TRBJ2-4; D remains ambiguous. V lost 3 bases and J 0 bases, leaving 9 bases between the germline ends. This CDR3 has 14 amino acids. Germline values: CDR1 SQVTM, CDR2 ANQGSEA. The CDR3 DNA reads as TGCAGCGTTGAGCACTTACTAGCCAAAAACATTCAGTACTTC. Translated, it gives CSVEHLLAKNIQYF. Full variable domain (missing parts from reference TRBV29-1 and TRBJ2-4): SAVISQKPSRDICQRGTSLTIQCQVDSQVTMMFWYRQQPGQSLTLIATANQGSEATYESGFVIDKFPISRPNLTFSTLTVSNMSPEDSSIYLCSVEHLLAKNIQYFGAGTRLSVL.

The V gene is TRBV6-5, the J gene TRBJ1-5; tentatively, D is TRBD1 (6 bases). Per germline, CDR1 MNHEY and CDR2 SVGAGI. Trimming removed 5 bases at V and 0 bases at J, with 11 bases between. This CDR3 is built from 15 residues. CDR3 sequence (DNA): TGTGCCAGCAGTACGGACAGCCATAGCAATCAGCCCCAGCATTTT. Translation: CASSTDSHSNQPQHF.

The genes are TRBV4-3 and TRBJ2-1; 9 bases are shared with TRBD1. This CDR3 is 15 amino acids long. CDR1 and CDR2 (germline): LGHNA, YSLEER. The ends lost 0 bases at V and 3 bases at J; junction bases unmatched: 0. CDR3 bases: TGCGCCAGCAGCCAAGAGACAGGGGGCTACAATGAGCAGTTCTTC. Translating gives CASSQETGGYNEQFF.

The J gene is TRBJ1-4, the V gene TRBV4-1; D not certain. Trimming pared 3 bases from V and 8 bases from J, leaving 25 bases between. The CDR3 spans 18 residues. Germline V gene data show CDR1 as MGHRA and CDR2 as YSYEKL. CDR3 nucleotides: TGCGCCAGCAGCCACCTAAGAGTGGGCATTCGACGGAGCGAAAAACTGTTTTTT. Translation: CASSHLRVGIRRSEKLFF.

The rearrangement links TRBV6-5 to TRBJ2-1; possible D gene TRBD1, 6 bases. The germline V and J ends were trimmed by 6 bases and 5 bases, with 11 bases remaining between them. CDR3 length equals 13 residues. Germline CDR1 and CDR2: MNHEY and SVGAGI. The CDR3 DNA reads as TGTGCCAGCAGCTGGACAGTTGACAATGAGCAGTTCTTC. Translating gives CASSWTVDNEQFF.

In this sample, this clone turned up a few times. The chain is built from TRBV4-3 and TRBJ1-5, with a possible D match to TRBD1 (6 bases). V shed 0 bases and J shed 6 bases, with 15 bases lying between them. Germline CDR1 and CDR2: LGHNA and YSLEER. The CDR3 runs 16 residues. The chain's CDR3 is CASSQDRGSTGQPQHF. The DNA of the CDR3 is TGCGCCAGCAGCCAAGATAGGGGGTCAACAGGTCAGCCCCAGCATTTT.

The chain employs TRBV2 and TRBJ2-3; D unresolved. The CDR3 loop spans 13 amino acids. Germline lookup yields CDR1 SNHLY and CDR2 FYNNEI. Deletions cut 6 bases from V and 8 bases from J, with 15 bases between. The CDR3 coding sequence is TGTGCCAGCAGAGGTGACCGACTTGGTACGCAGTATTTT. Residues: CASRGDRLGTQYF.

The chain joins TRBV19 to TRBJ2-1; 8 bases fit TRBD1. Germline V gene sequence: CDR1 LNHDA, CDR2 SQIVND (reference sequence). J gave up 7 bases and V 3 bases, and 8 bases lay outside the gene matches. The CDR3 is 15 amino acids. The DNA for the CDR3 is TGTGCCAGTAGTATTGGCCAGGGGGCGTTTAATGAGCAGTTCTTC. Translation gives CASSIGQGAFNEQFF.